A selection of T cell receptor beta chains follows, all from one sample in a study of OX40 agonist ivuxolimab in advanced cancers. The assay was immunoSEQ multiplex PCR, and TCRdb's table has in-frame clones only and misses some. The table records roughly 63,000 clones, 86% of them present only once. Sequenced here: CD4+ or CD8+ T cells sorted from blood, sampled in a trial of the OX40 agonist ivuxolimab. The receptor set was obtained from an adult with an advanced solid tumor such as melanoma, head and neck, liver or kidney cancer. Each CDR3 is given with its conserved first and last residue. D genes are given only for firm matches. The size entry is marked missing in some rows and otherwise reads once, few, many or a size class.

d_call: TRBD2; j_call: TRBJ2-5; clone_size: once; v_call: TRBV7-9; cdr3_nt: TGTGCCAGCAGACCGTTGGCGGGGGGGCAAGAGACCCAGTACTTC; cdr3_aa: CASRPLAGGQETQYF
d_call: NA; j_call: TRBJ2-3; clone_size: once; v_call: TRBV18; cdr3_nt: TGTGCCAGCTCACCAACGAGGGGAGGCACAGATACGCAGTATTTT; cdr3_aa: CASSPTRGGTDTQYF
d_call: NA; j_call: TRBJ1-5; clone_size: NA; v_call: TRBV13; cdr3_nt: TGTGCCAGCAGCTGGGGACGGATCAAGCAGCCCCAGCATTTT; cdr3_aa: CASSWGRIKQPQHF
d_call: NA; j_call: TRBJ1-5; clone_size: few; v_call: TRBV5-5; cdr3_nt: TGTGCCAGCAGCTACGGGATTGGGGGCAATCAGCCCCAGCATTTT; cdr3_aa: CASSYGIGGNQPQHF
d_call: NA; j_call: TRBJ1-2; clone_size: NA; v_call: TRBV5-1; cdr3_nt: TGCGCCAGCAGCGATTCACAGCTTATTATATCCTTC; cdr3_aa: CASSDSQLIISF
d_call: TRBD2; j_call: TRBJ2-7; clone_size: NA; v_call: TRBV5-4; cdr3_nt: TGTGCCAGCAGCTTGGGGCTAGCGGGGGGGCAGGGTGAGCAGTACTTC; cdr3_aa: CASSLGLAGGQGEQYF
d_call: TRBD1; j_call: TRBJ2-7; clone_size: NA; v_call: TRBV18; cdr3_nt: TGTGCCAGCTCACCAGGGGACAGACGAATCTACGAGCAGTACTTC; cdr3_aa: CASSPGDRRIYEQYF
d_call: NA; j_call: TRBJ1-4; clone_size: NA; v_call: TRBV5-1; cdr3_nt: TGCGCCAGCAGCTTGAACCCTTTGGGAAGGGGAACGAATGAAAAACTGTTTTTT; cdr3_aa: CASSLNPLGRGTNEKLFF
d_call: NA; j_call: TRBJ2-1; clone_size: NA; v_call: TRBV16; cdr3_nt: TGTGCCAGCAGCCAATTTCGGGACGGGCACAATGAGCAGTTCTTC; cdr3_aa: CASSQFRDGHNEQFF
d_call: TRBD1; j_call: TRBJ1-1; clone_size: once; v_call: TRBV28; cdr3_nt: TGTGCCAGCAGTTCACCAGGGGGGGGTGGGACTGAAGCTTTCTTT; cdr3_aa: CASSSPGGGGTEAFF
d_call: TRBD1; j_call: TRBJ2-4; clone_size: few; v_call: TRBV18; cdr3_nt: TGTGCCAGCTCACCACTGGGACAGGGGGTGGACATTCAGTACTTC; cdr3_aa: CASSPLGQGVDIQYF
d_call: TRBD1; j_call: TRBJ1-5; clone_size: NA; v_call: TRBV2; cdr3_nt: TGTGCCAGCAGCCTTGGGACAGGCAACAATCAGCCCCAGCATTTT; cdr3_aa: CASSLGTGNNQPQHF
d_call: NA; j_call: TRBJ2-7; clone_size: NA; v_call: TRBV5-1; cdr3_nt: TGCGCCAGCAGCCCAAGAGGGGATAGCTCCTACGAGCAGTACTTC; cdr3_aa: CASSPRGDSSYEQYF
d_call: NA; j_call: TRBJ2-7; clone_size: NA; v_call: TRBV6-1; cdr3_nt: TGTGCCAGTGTCTCCCACCACTCCTACGAGCAGTACTTC; cdr3_aa: CASVSHHSYEQYF
d_call: NA; j_call: TRBJ1-3; clone_size: NA; v_call: TRBV7-9; cdr3_nt: TGTGCCAGCAGCTTCCACGATGGTGGTGGAAACACCATATATTTT; cdr3_aa: CASSFHDGGGNTIYF
d_call: NA; j_call: TRBJ2-2; clone_size: NA; v_call: TRBV9; cdr3_nt: TGTGCCAGCACCTATAGGCAGGGTGGCCCCGGGGAGCTGTTTTTT; cdr3_aa: CASTYRQGGPGELFF
d_call: NA; j_call: TRBJ1-2; clone_size: NA; v_call: TRBV6-6; cdr3_nt: TGTGCCAGCAGTTACTCCGGGACGGAGTATGGCTACACCTTC; cdr3_aa: CASSYSGTEYGYTF
d_call: NA; j_call: TRBJ2-7; clone_size: NA; v_call: TRBV18; cdr3_nt: TGTGCCAGCTCACTCCTGCCACCACCTTCAACAAACGAGCAGTACTTC; cdr3_aa: CASSLLPPPSTNEQYF
d_call: NA; j_call: TRBJ2-3; clone_size: few; v_call: TRBV29-1; cdr3_nt: TGCAGCGTCGTAGTGCGGCGTGGCGCAGATACGCAGTATTTT; cdr3_aa: CSVVVRRGADTQYF
d_call: NA; j_call: TRBJ2-7; clone_size: NA; v_call: TRBV2; cdr3_nt: TGTGCCAGCAGTTACCCCCGGGGCGAGCAGTACTTC; cdr3_aa: CASSYPRGEQYF
d_call: NA; j_call: TRBJ1-4; clone_size: NA; v_call: TRBV19; cdr3_nt: TGTGCCAGTAGTCGAGCTGCGGGACACCCGAATGAAAAACTGTTTTTT; cdr3_aa: CASSRAAGHPNEKLFF
d_call: NA; j_call: TRBJ2-2; clone_size: once; v_call: TRBV7-6; cdr3_nt: TGTGCCAGCAGCTTAGGACAGTTAAACACCGGGGAGCTGTTTTTT; cdr3_aa: CASSLGQLNTGELFF
d_call: TRBD2; j_call: TRBJ2-1; clone_size: NA; v_call: TRBV11-2; cdr3_nt: TGTGCCAGCCTCATAGGACTAGCGGGATCCGAGCAGTTCTTC; cdr3_aa: CASLIGLAGSEQFF
d_call: TRBD2; j_call: TRBJ2-1; clone_size: NA; v_call: TRBV7-2; cdr3_nt: TGTGCCAGCAGCCCTGAGGTACTAGCGGGGGGGCCTGGGGAGCAGTTCTTC; cdr3_aa: CASSPEVLAGGPGEQFF
d_call: NA; j_call: TRBJ1-1; clone_size: few; v_call: TRBV18; cdr3_nt: TGTGCCAGCTCACCACCGGCAGGGATGGGGATGAACACTGAAGCTTTCTTT; cdr3_aa: CASSPPAGMGMNTEAFF
d_call: TRBD2; j_call: TRBJ2-5; clone_size: once; v_call: TRBV5-4; cdr3_nt: TGTGCCACCAAAGGGAGCGGGGCCTTCCAAGAGACCCAGTACTTC; cdr3_aa: CATKGSGAFQETQYF
d_call: TRBD1; j_call: TRBJ1-1; clone_size: few; v_call: TRBV4-1; cdr3_nt: TGCGCCAGCAGCCCCGGACAGGGGACCATGAACACTGAAGCTTTCTTT; cdr3_aa: CASSPGQGTMNTEAFF
d_call: NA; j_call: TRBJ2-7; clone_size: NA; v_call: TRBV6-6; cdr3_nt: TGTGCCAGCAGTTACTCAGAACACTACGAGCAGTACTTC; cdr3_aa: CASSYSEHYEQYF
d_call: TRBD1; j_call: TRBJ2-5; clone_size: NA; v_call: TRBV7-9; cdr3_nt: TGTGCCAGCAGCCGACGGACAGGGTCAGAGACCCAGTACTTC; cdr3_aa: CASSRRTGSETQYF
d_call: NA; j_call: TRBJ1-1; clone_size: NA; v_call: TRBV6-1; cdr3_nt: TGTGCCAGCAGTCCCCAGAACACTGAAGCTTTCTTT; cdr3_aa: CASSPQNTEAFF
d_call: NA; j_call: TRBJ1-5; clone_size: NA; v_call: TRBV2; cdr3_nt: TGTGCCAGCAGTTCGCCCGGGACAAGCAATCAGCCCCAGCATTTT; cdr3_aa: CASSSPGTSNQPQHF
d_call: NA; j_call: TRBJ2-5; clone_size: NA; v_call: TRBV7-8; cdr3_nt: TGTGCCAGCAGCTCACCACCCATTGGGACCCAGTACTTC; cdr3_aa: CASSSPPIGTQYF
d_call: NA; j_call: TRBJ1-4; clone_size: NA; v_call: TRBV2; cdr3_nt: TGTGCCAGCCAATTCTGGGGGCTCAAAGAAAAACTGTTTTTT; cdr3_aa: CASQFWGLKEKLFF
d_call: NA; j_call: TRBJ1-2; clone_size: NA; v_call: TRBV5-1; cdr3_nt: TGCGCCAGCAGCTTGGTCGGAAACTATGGCTACACCTTC; cdr3_aa: CASSLVGNYGYTF
d_call: NA; j_call: TRBJ1-3; clone_size: once; v_call: TRBV10-2; cdr3_nt: TGCGCCAGCAGTGATTATAAACAGACTCGGTCTGGAAACACCATATATTTT; cdr3_aa: CASSDYKQTRSGNTIYF
d_call: NA; j_call: TRBJ2-3; clone_size: once; v_call: TRBV29-1; cdr3_nt: TGCAGCGTTGGCACAGGATCAGATACGCAGTATTTT; cdr3_aa: CSVGTGSDTQYF
d_call: TRBD1; j_call: TRBJ1-2; clone_size: NA; v_call: TRBV19; cdr3_nt: TGTGCCAGTAGTGCGACAGGGAGGGGTTTCTATGGCTACACCTTC; cdr3_aa: CASSATGRGFYGYTF
d_call: NA; j_call: TRBJ1-5; clone_size: NA; v_call: TRBV19; cdr3_nt: TGTGCCAGTAGTATAGTGCAGATAGGCAATCAGCCCCAGCATTTT; cdr3_aa: CASSIVQIGNQPQHF
d_call: TRBD1; j_call: TRBJ2-5; clone_size: NA; v_call: TRBV15; cdr3_nt: TGTGCCACCAGCAGGGACAGGGGGTTAAAGACCCAGTACTTC; cdr3_aa: CATSRDRGLKTQYF
d_call: NA; j_call: TRBJ2-6; clone_size: NA; v_call: TRBV9; cdr3_nt: TGTGCCAGCAGCGTAGATCCTTATAGCTCTGGGGCCAACGTCCTGACTTTC; cdr3_aa: CASSVDPYSSGANVLTF
d_call: TRBD1; j_call: TRBJ1-1; clone_size: NA; v_call: TRBV9; cdr3_nt: TGTGCCAGCAGCGTAGTCAGTCAGGGGGAGTTAGCTTTCTTT; cdr3_aa: CASSVVSQGELAFF
d_call: NA; j_call: TRBJ1-5; clone_size: NA; v_call: TRBV7-8; cdr3_nt: TGTGCCAGCAGCTTAGGCCGGATCCGTGGCAATCAGCCCCAGCATTTT; cdr3_aa: CASSLGRIRGNQPQHF
d_call: NA; j_call: TRBJ2-6; clone_size: NA; v_call: TRBV25-1; cdr3_nt: TGTGCCAGCAGTGATCCGGGGTCAGGTAGGGATGGGGCCAACGTCCTGACTTTC; cdr3_aa: CASSDPGSGRDGANVLTF
d_call: NA; j_call: TRBJ1-5; clone_size: few; v_call: TRBV6-1; cdr3_nt: TGTGCCAGCAGCCGATCGGACAGCAATCAGCCCCAGCATTTT; cdr3_aa: CASSRSDSNQPQHF
d_call: NA; j_call: TRBJ1-3; clone_size: NA; v_call: TRBV7-2; cdr3_nt: TGTGCCAGCAGCTTAGGGAGGGCCGGATCTGGAAACACCATATATTTT; cdr3_aa: CASSLGRAGSGNTIYF
d_call: NA; j_call: TRBJ2-2; clone_size: NA; v_call: TRBV7-6; cdr3_nt: TGTGCCAGCAGCTCATTACAGGGGAGGGTTGGCACCGGGGAGCTGTTTTTT; cdr3_aa: CASSSLQGRVGTGELFF
d_call: TRBD2; j_call: TRBJ2-3; clone_size: NA; v_call: TRBV2; cdr3_nt: TGTGCCAGCAGAGCGGGGGTGAACACAGATACGCAGTATTTT; cdr3_aa: CASRAGVNTDTQYF
d_call: NA; j_call: TRBJ1-5; clone_size: NA; v_call: TRBV19; cdr3_nt: TGTGCCAGTAGTGAGGCGGGGAATCAGCCCCAGCATTTT; cdr3_aa: CASSEAGNQPQHF
d_call: NA; j_call: TRBJ2-5; clone_size: NA; v_call: TRBV9; cdr3_nt: TGTGCCAGCAGCGTAGGTTCGGGGAGGCCCCAGTACTTC; cdr3_aa: CASSVGSGRPQYF
d_call: TRBD1; j_call: TRBJ1-3; clone_size: NA; v_call: TRBV18; cdr3_nt: TGTGCCAGCTCACCCAAACGTCCCGGGACAGGGGGCGGCTCTGGAAACACCATATATTTT; cdr3_aa: CASSPKRPGTGGGSGNTIYF
d_call: NA; j_call: TRBJ1-1; clone_size: NA; v_call: TRBV7-9; cdr3_nt: TGTGCCAGCAGCTCAGCGGGACGGCATTTCACTGAAGCTTTCTTT; cdr3_aa: CASSSAGRHFTEAFF
d_call: NA; j_call: TRBJ2-7; clone_size: NA; v_call: TRBV10-3; cdr3_nt: TGTGCCATCACCGACACGAGCTCCTACGAGCAGTACTTC; cdr3_aa: CAITDTSSYEQYF
d_call: TRBD2; j_call: TRBJ2-5; clone_size: NA; v_call: TRBV11-2; cdr3_nt: TGTGCCAGCAGCCCCTGGGGGAGGGCCGAGACCCAGTACTTC; cdr3_aa: CASSPWGRAETQYF
d_call: NA; j_call: TRBJ2-3; clone_size: NA; v_call: TRBV5-6; cdr3_nt: TGTGCCAGCAGCTTGTCCAGGACCAGCACAGATACGCAGTATTTT; cdr3_aa: CASSLSRTSTDTQYF
d_call: NA; j_call: TRBJ2-1; clone_size: NA; v_call: TRBV29-1; cdr3_nt: TGCAGCGTTGAAACGGGGGGCTCTGAGCAGTTCTTC; cdr3_aa: CSVETGGSEQFF